The 18 T cell receptor beta chains given below trace back to one sample, sequenced in a study of CD8 T cells in ankylosing spondylitis. TCRdb fed the 5' RACE reads into MiXCR, producing one record per CDR3 protein. There are about 360,000 distinct CDR3 sequences in the sample; about 20% occur only once, and over 10% lies in the top ten. The sample comprised blood, either unsorted or a sorted T cell fraction (not recorded which). The source is a male donor with ankylosing spondylitis or in good health (not recorded which).

The chain has TRBV18 and TRBJ2-2; unclear D gene. Trimming left V 3 bases short and J 3 bases short, with 14 bases between. The CDR3 length is 16 residues. Germline CDR1 KGHSH, CDR2 LQKENI. CDR3 sequence: CASSPPVVGDTGELFF. CDR3 coding DNA: TGTGCCAGCTCACCGCCCGTTGTTGGGGACACCGGGGAGCTGTTTTTT.

The table lists this clonotype with a few counts. The CDR3 sequence: CASSLGTTPLGAEEQYF. CDR3 nucleotide sequence: TGCGCCAGCAGCTTGGGGACTACCCCCCTAGGTGCCGAGGAGCAGTACTTC. This sequence joins TRBV5-1 and TRBJ2-7, with D perhaps matching TRBD2 (6 bases). This CDR3 comprises 17 residues. CDR1 is SGHRS and CDR2 is YFSETQ in the germline V gene. Trimming took off 0 bases at V and 7 bases at J, with 23 bases between the two ends.

This clonotype was seen more than once but under ten times. The V and J genes are TRBV5-5 and TRBJ2-7, with 11 bases fitting TRBD1. Germline V CDR1 and CDR2: SGHKS, YYEKEE (reference sequence). The CDR3 runs to 17 residues. The V and J ends lost 0 bases and 5 bases, in that order; junction bases with no gene match: 10. The DNA of the CDR3 is TGTGCCAGCAGCTTGGAGGGACAGGGGGGGGCTCAAGACGAGCAGTACTTC. Its translation is CASSLEGQGGAQDEQYF.

This clonotype has just a few counts. This chain joins TRBV29-1 and TRBJ2-1, with D possibly TRBD2 on 6 matching bases. Looked up from germline, CDR1 is SQVTM and CDR2 is ANQGSEA. This CDR3 spans 14 amino acids. The V and J ends lost 2 bases and 0 bases respectively, with 8 bases between them. CDR3 in DNA: TGCAGCGTTGAAAGCGGGCGCTCCTACAATGAGCAGTTCTTC. Encoded protein: CSVESGRSYNEQFF.

The V call is TRBV7-9, the J call TRBJ1-1; 7 bases fit TRBD1. The CDR3 runs to 15 residues. Germline V gives CDR1 SEHNR, CDR2 FQNEAQ (reference sequence). V was pared by 5 bases and J by 3 bases, with 9 bases of the junction left unmatched. In DNA, the CDR3 is TGTGCCAGCAGCCCGACGGGACAGACCTACACTGAAGCTTTCTTT. Its protein product is CASSPTGQTYTEAFF. The full variable domain, in which reference TRBV7-9 and TRBJ1-1 provide the parts outside the CDR3, is DTGVSQNPRHKITKRGQNVTFRCDPISEHNRLYWYRQTLGQGPEFLTYFQNEAQLEKSRLLSDRFSAERPKGSFSTLEIQRTEQGDSAMYLCASSPTGQTYTEAFFGQGTRLTVV.

J is TRBJ2-7 and V is TRBV28, with 7 bases aligning to TRBD1. V was pared by 5 bases and J by 7 bases, with 11 bases of the junction left unmatched. The CDR3 runs to 14 residues. Germline CDR1 is MDHEN and CDR2 is SYDVKM. The DNA of the CDR3 is TGTGCCAGCAGTAGGGGGCGGCTCTTGGGTGAGCAGTACTTC. Translating gives CASSRGRLLGEQYF.

V is TRBV12-3 or TRBV12-4 and J is TRBJ2-1, with D possibly being TRBD2 (6 bases). The CDR3 is made up of 16 amino acids. The V end lost 7 bases, the J end lost 0 bases, and 16 bases lay between the germline ends. The CDR3 sequence: CASTLGGALSYNEQFF. The CDR3 nucleotides are TGTGCCAGCACCCTGGGGGGAGCACTCTCCTACAATGAGCAGTTCTTC.

The V gene is TRBV30, the J gene TRBJ2-5; TRBD2 matches 12 bases. The V segment lost 2 bases and the J segment 5 bases; nucleotides outside the gene matches: 6. This CDR3 is built from 15 residues. Germline V gene sequence: CDR1 GTSNPN, CDR2 SVGIG (reference sequence). The CDR3 region has the DNA TGTGCCTGGAGTTCTAGCGGGGGGGCGTGGGAGACCCAGTACTTC. Its translation is CAWSSSGGAWETQYF.

This chain links TRBV24-1 with TRBJ2-1; the match to TRBD1 covers 9 bases. This CDR3 region has 17 residues. Germline CDR1 reads KGHDR; CDR2 reads SFDVKD. V was clipped by 1 base and J by 6 bases; unmatched bases: 9. The CDR3 is CATSDLPKRTGVNEQFF. As DNA, the CDR3 is TGTGCCACCAGTGATTTACCGAAACGGACAGGGGTCAATGAGCAGTTCTTC.

The table lists this clonotype with a few counts. The CDR3 DNA reads TGTGCCAGCAGCCCATACCGGGGGGTCAATGAGCAGTTCTTC. It encodes CASSPYRGVNEQFF. The V and J genes are TRBV7-2 and TRBJ2-1, with TRBD2 matching 7 bases. CDR1 is SGHTA, CDR2 FQGNSA, per germline. V lost 5 bases, J lost 6 bases, and 7 bases stayed unmatched. The CDR3 extends over 14 amino acids.

The sample holds a few counts of this clonotype. The rearrangement joins TRBV7-9 to TRBJ2-5; D is unclear. This CDR3 contains 15 residues. The V gene's germline CDR1 is SEHNR and CDR2 FQNEAQ (reference sequence). Trimming shortened V by 1 base and J by 2 bases, and 11 bases separated the two germline ends. The CDR3 protein is CASSLVSGQQETQYF. DNA of the CDR3: TGTGCCAGCAGCTTAGTATCCGGTCAACAAGAGACCCAGTACTTC.

This clonotype was detected only a few times. V gene TRBV5-6 combines with J gene TRBJ2-1; D uncertain. CDR3 length: 13 amino acids. Germline V gene data show CDR1 as SGHDT and CDR2 as YYEEEE. V gave up 3 bases and J gave up 9 bases, with 13 bases separating them. In nucleotides, the CDR3 is TGTGCCAGCAGCTCCACACCTTCCGGTGAGCAGTTCTTC. Amino acids: CASSSTPSGEQFF. Using reference TRBV5-6 and TRBJ2-1 for the parts outside the CDR3, the full variable domain is DAGVTQSPTHLIKTRGQQVTLRCSPKSGHDTVSWYQQALGQGPQFIFQYYEEEERQRGNFPDRFSGHQFPNYSSELNVNALLLGDSALYLCASSSTPSGEQFFGPGTRLTVL.

The chain is built from TRBV5-1 and TRBJ2-1; no reliable D call. This CDR3 region has 14 residues. V was pared by 0 bases and J by 9 bases, with 13 bases between. Germline CDR1 SGHRS, CDR2 YFSETQ. The CDR3 reads CASSLAFTEFEQFF. CDR3 nucleotide sequence: TGCGCCAGCAGCTTGGCTTTCACAGAATTTGAGCAGTTCTTC.

The genes are TRBV15 and TRBJ2-2; D call uncertain. Between the trimmed V and J ends, which lost 0 bases and 5 bases, there was a span of 4 bases. The CDR3 is made up of 13 amino acids. Germline loops: CDR1 LNHNV, CDR2 YYDKDF (reference sequence). The CDR3 loop reads CATSREGTGELFF. The CDR3 DNA follows: TGTGCCACCAGCAGAGAGGGGACCGGGGAGCTGTTTTTT. Full variable domain (missing parts from reference TRBV15 and TRBJ2-2): DAMVIQNPRYQVTQFGKPVTLSCSQTLNHNVMYWYQQKSSQAPKLLFHYYDKDFNNEADTPDNFQSRRPNTSFCFLDIRSPGLGDTAMYLCATSREGTGELFFGEGSRLTVL.

This chain connects TRBV7-9 to TRBJ1-1; D remains ambiguous. Germline CDR1 and CDR2: SEHNR and FQNEAQ (reference sequence). CDR3 length: 14 amino acids. The V and J ends lost 1 base and 3 bases respectively, with 9 bases between them. CDR3: CASSLVPKDTEAFF. In nucleotides, the CDR3 is TGTGCCAGCAGCTTAGTACCTAAGGACACTGAAGCTTTCTTT.

This clonotype is a singleton in its sample. V is TRBV30 and J is TRBJ2-7; D may be TRBD1 (6 bases). This CDR3 is built from 14 residues. V shed 1 base and J shed 0 bases, with 10 bases lying between them. CDR1 and CDR2 (germline): GTSNPN, SVGIG (reference sequence). CDR3 region: CAWSAQGYSYEQYF. The CDR3 coding sequence is TGTGCCTGGAGTGCCCAGGGGTACTCCTACGAGCAGTACTTC.

This clonotype has a count of ten or more. The chain combines TRBV20-1 with TRBJ1-6, with D tentatively TRBD1 (5 bases). V lost 0 bases to trimming and J lost 14 bases, with 8 bases between them. Germline V gene data show CDR1 as DFQATT and CDR2 as SNEGSKA (reference sequence). The CDR3 is 11 residues long. In nucleotides, the CDR3 is TGCAGTGCTAGAGAGACAGTCTCCCTCCACTTT. It specifies CSARETVSLHF.

The V gene is TRBV29-1, the J gene TRBJ2-7, with D perhaps TRBD1 (6 bases). Germline V lookup: CDR1 SQVTM, CDR2 ANQGSEA. The CDR3 length is 11 residues. V was pared by 1 base and J by 6 bases, with 7 bases between. CDR3 bases: TGCAGCGTTGAAGGGACAGTCGAGCAGTACTTC. Translation: CSVEGTVEQYF.